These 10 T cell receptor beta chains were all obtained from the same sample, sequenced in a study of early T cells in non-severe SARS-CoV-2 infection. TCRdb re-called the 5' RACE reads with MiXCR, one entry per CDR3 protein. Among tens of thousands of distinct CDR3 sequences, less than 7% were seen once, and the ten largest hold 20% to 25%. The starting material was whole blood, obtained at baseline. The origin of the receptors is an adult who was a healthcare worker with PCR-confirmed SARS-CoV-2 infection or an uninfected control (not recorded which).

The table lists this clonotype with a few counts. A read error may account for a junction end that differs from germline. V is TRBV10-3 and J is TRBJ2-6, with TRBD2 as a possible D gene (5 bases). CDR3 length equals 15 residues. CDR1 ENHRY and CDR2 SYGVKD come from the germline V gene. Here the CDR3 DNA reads TGTGCCATCAGTGGGGAGAACTCTGTGGCCAACGTCCTGACTTTC. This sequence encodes CAISGENSVANVLTF.

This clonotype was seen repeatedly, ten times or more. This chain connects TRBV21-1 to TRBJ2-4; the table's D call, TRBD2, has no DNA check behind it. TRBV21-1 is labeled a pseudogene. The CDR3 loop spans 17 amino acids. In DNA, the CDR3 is TGTGCCAGCAGCATTCAGCGGGGAAAATTAGCCAAAAACATTCAGTACTTC. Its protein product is CASSIQRGKLAKNIQYF.

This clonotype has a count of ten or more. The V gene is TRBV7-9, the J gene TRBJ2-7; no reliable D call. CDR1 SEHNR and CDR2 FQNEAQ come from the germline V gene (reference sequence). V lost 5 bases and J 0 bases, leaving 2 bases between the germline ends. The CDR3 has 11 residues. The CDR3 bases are TGTGCCAGCAGCGCCTCCTACGAGCAGTACTTC. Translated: CASSASYEQYF. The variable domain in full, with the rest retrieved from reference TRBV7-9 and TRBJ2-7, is DTGVSQNPRHKITKRGQNVTFRCDPISEHNRLYWYRQTLGQGPEFLTYFQNEAQLEKSRLLSDRFSAERPKGSFSTLEIQRTEQGDSAMYLCASSASYEQYFGPGTRLTVT.

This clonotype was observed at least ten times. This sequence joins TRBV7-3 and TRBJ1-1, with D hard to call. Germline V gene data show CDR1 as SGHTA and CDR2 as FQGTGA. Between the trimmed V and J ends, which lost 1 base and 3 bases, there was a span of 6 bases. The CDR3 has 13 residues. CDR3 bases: TGTGCCAGCAGCTTAAATGGAGACACTGAAGCTTTCTTT. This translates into CASSLNGDTEAFF.

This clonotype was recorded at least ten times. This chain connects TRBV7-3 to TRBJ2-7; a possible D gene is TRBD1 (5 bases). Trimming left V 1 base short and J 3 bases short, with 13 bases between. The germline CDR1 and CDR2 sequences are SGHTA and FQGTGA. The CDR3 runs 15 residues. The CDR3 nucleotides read TGTGCCAGCAGCTTAAGGTCAGGGTTGGACTACGAGCAGTACTTC. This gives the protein CASSLRSGLDYEQYF. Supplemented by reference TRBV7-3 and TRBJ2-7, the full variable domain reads GAGVSQTPSNKVTEKGKYVELRCDPISGHTALYWYRQSLGQGPEFLIYFQGTGAADDSGLPNDRFFAVRPEGSVSTLKIQRTERGDSAVYLCASSLRSGLDYEQYFGPGTRLTVT.

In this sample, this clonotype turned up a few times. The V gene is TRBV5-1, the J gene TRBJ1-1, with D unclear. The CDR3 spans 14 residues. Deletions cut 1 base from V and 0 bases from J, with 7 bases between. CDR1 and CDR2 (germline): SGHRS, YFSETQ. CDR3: CASSLSQMNTEAFF. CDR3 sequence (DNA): TGCGCCAGCAGCTTGAGCCAGATGAACACTGAAGCTTTCTTT.

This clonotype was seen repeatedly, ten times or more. CDR3 sequence: CSALRPQDNTDTQYF. CDR3 coding DNA: TGCAGTGCTCTTAGACCGCAGGATAACACAGATACGCAGTATTTT. The genes are TRBV20-1 and TRBJ2-3; D call uncertain. Germline CDR1 DFQATT, CDR2 SNEGSKA (reference sequence). This CDR3 has 15 amino acids. Deletions cut 5 bases from V and 2 bases from J, with 17 bases between.

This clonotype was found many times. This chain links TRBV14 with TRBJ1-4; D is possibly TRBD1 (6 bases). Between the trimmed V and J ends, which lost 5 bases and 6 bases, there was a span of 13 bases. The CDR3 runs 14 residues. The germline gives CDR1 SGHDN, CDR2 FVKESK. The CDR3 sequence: CASSSGQSYEKLFF. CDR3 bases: TGTGCCAGCAGCAGTGGACAGAGCTATGAAAAACTGTTTTTT.

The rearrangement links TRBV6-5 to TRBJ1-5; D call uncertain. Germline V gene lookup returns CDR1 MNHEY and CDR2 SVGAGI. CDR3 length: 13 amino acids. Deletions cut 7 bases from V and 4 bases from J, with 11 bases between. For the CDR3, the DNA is TGTGCCAGCATCCGAGGAGAGAATCAGCCCCAGCATTTT. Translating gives CASIRGENQPQHF.

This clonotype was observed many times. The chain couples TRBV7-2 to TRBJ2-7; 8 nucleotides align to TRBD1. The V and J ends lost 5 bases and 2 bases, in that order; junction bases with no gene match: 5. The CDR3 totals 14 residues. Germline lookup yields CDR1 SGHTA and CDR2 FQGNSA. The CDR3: CASSPRTGPYEQYF. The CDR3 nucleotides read TGTGCCAGCAGCCCGAGGACAGGGCCCTACGAGCAGTACTTC.